The clone carrying this TCR beta chain was seen more than once but under ten times. Its antigen is as yet unknown. Those with alopecia areata gave lesional scalp punch biopsies and peripheral blood. The CDR3 length is 15 residues. The germline CDR1 and CDR2 sequences are LGHNA and YNFKEQ. The junction had 5 bases not matched to a gene; V was cut back by 3 bases and J by 3 bases. The data originate from a study of CD8+ T cells in alopecia areata. In the study overall: Tofacitinib continued for 6 to 18 months and was then withheld for 6 months. Study-wide results and limits: Among patients, TCR sharing was less clear than in mice, a difference possibly due in part to HLA diversity in the patient population. Across lesional scalp, and particularly alopecia totalis/universalis, clonality surpassed that of normal scalp. Sequencing of scalp samples also includes resident alphabeta T cells from normal skin.

Once RNA had been extracted, it was reverse transcribed into cDNA to act as the sequencing template. Produced via immunoSEQ multiplex PCR; TCRdb's table is partial and in-frame only. The table lists 5,700 or so clones, just over 60% of them singletons. The V gene is TRBV4-2, the J gene TRBJ2-7, with 10 bases lining up with TRBD1. The starting material was skin, obtained at week 0. The TCR comes from a human donor with alopecia areata. The CDR3, as DNA: TGTGCCAGCAGCCAGGACGGGACAGGGGTCTACGAGCAGTACTTC. It encodes CASSQDGTGVYEQYF.